These 4 T cell receptor beta chains were sequenced from one sample in a study of blood T cells in healthy people across ages. Primers used in a second PCR of about 7 to 11 cycles were a sample-barcoded 5' primer and a J-beta primer mix. A single record per CDR3 protein comes from TCRdb applying MiXCR to the 5' RACE reads. The repertoire has 600,000 to 1,000,000 distinct CDR3 sequences, roughly 25% of them found once; the top ten carry 3.7%. Separately, the same data were catalogued under a study of T cells of mothers and their children.

Sequenced input: blood. The receptors come from a boy under 18 in good health.

The V and J genes are TRBV5-1 and TRBJ2-1; maybe TRBD1 (6 bases). CDR1 and CDR2 from the germline V gene are SGHRS and YFSETQ. Between the trimmed V and J ends, which lost 0 bases and 8 bases, there was a span of 12 bases. This CDR3 is 14 amino acids long. CDR3 DNA: TGCGCCAGCAGCTTGGTTCGAGGGGGACATGAGCAGTTCTTC. It is translated as CASSLVRGGHEQFF.

The gene calls are TRBV27 and TRBJ2-5; D not resolved. The germline V gene has CDR1 MNHEY and CDR2 SMNVEV (reference sequence). V was trimmed by 5 bases and J by 5 bases, leaving 15 bases between them. The CDR3 contains 14 residues. Here the CDR3 DNA reads TGTGCCAGCAGTCTCTCCTTTAGTGGGGAGACCCAGTACTTC. Translation: CASSLSFSGETQYF.

Comments on this clonotype: At one end the junction does not follow the germline gene, possibly because of a read error. The chain couples TRBV20-1 to TRBJ1-5; no definite D call. Germline V lookup: CDR1 DFQATT, CDR2 SNEGSKA (reference sequence). This CDR3 is 14 amino acids long. As DNA, the CDR3 is TGCAGTGCTCCAGCGGGGAGAAGAGGTCAGTCCCAGCATTTT. Translation gives CSAPAGRRGQSQHF.

This clonotype has only a few counts. The CDR3 region has the DNA TGTGCCAGCAGTCTAGCTAGCGGGGCCAACAATGAGCAGTTCTTC. Protein sequence: CASSLASGANNEQFF. The chain has TRBV7-3 and TRBJ2-1, with 9 bases matching TRBD2. From germline, CDR1 is SGHTA and CDR2 FQGTGA. The CDR3 extends over 15 amino acids. J lost 5 bases, V lost 6 bases, and 8 bases had no gene match. Supplemented by reference TRBV7-3 and TRBJ2-1, the full variable domain reads GAGVSQTPSNKVTEKGKYVELRCDPISGHTALYWYRQSLGQGPEFLIYFQGTGAADDSGLPNDRFFAVRPEGSVSTLKIQRTERGDSAVYLCASSLASGANNEQFFGPGTRLTVL.